This TCR beta chain originates from a study of molecular identifiers for immune sequencing clone quantification. Study-level points and caveats: The sizes of highly expanded clones could be underestimated when identical TCR molecules share a barcode.

This clonotype was counted at least ten times. As yet, its antigen is unknown. TCRdb recomputed calls from the PCR reads with MiXCR, one row per CDR3 protein. The repertoire includes approximately 100,000 distinct CDR3 sequences, roughly 34% of them detected once, and around 3.8% sits in the top ten. Germline CDR1 and CDR2: SQVTM and ANQGSEA. With 7 bases clipped from V and 7 bases from J, the junction kept 6 bases outside the gene matches. The CDR3 extends over 13 amino acids. Sequencing libraries of naive CD8 cells derived from approximately 20,000 to 1,000,000 sorted cells with 10%, 30% or 50% RNA.

The TCR comes from a human donor in good health. Some libraries in this study had Jurkat cell RNA spiked in. The material sequenced was naive CD8+ T cells from blood, with Jurkat cell RNA spiked in. The subset denotes: FACS-sorted CD8+CD4-CCR7+CD45RA+ naive T cells. This chain links TRBV29-1 with TRBJ2-2; TRBD2 matches 10 bases. In nucleotides, the CDR3 is TGCAGCGCCCTAGCGGGAGTTAGCGGGGAGCTGTTTTTT. Encoded protein: CSALAGVSGELFF.